The 15 T cell receptor beta chains below all came from one sample that was sequenced in a study of blood T cell repertoires in COVID-19. Using immunoSEQ multiplex PCR, the repertoire was profiled, and TCRdb retains in-frame clones only, with some absent. Among about 77,000 clones, roughly 90% were seen once, and the ten largest hold about 15%. Sequencing used peripheral blood. These TCRs come from an elderly woman with active or convalescent COVID-19.

This clone occurred once. This chain links TRBV19 with TRBJ1-2; D not resolved. The ends were cut back, 5 bases at V and 5 bases at J, with 12 bases in the middle. From germline, CDR1 is LNHDA and CDR2 SQIVND (reference sequence). This CDR3 has 13 amino acids. This chain's CDR3 is CASSRQAPYGYTF. In DNA, the CDR3 is TGTGCCAGTAGTCGGCAGGCACCATATGGCTACACCTTC.

The chain joins TRBV10-1 to TRBJ1-5; D is ambiguous. With 0 bases removed from V and 2 bases from J, the gap between germline ends came to 17 bases. Germline V gives CDR1 WNHNN, CDR2 SYGVQD (reference sequence). The CDR3 covers 18 residues. The CDR3 loop reads CASSESNGKDVCNQPQHF. In nucleotides, the CDR3 is TGCGCCAGCAGTGAGTCGAACGGGAAGGATGTTTGCAATCAGCCCCAGCATTTT.

V usage is TRBV25-1 and J usage is TRBJ1-2, with D tentatively TRBD1 (6 bases). This CDR3 comprises 17 residues. CDR1 and CDR2 from the germline V gene are MGHDK and SYGVNS. Trimming shortened V by 7 bases and J by 2 bases, and 23 bases separated the two germline ends. For the CDR3, the DNA is TGTGCCAGCACTCTGGGCCCAGGACAGCGTCCAAACTATGGCTACACCTTC. Amino acids: CASTLGPGQRPNYGYTF.

The rearrangement links TRBV28 to TRBJ2-7, with TRBD1 as a possible D gene (6 bases). The V end was cut by 2 bases, the J end by 7 bases, with 15 bases between. The CDR3 extends over 14 amino acids. CDR1 MDHEN and CDR2 SYDVKM come from the germline V gene. DNA for the CDR3: TGTGCCAGCAGTTTAATAGGGGGTCTCAGAGAGCAGTACTTC. This gives the protein CASSLIGGLREQYF.

The chain combines TRBV24-1 with TRBJ1-1; the match to TRBD1 covers 9 bases. The germline V gene encodes CDR1 KGHDR and CDR2 SFDVKD. The J segment lost 5 bases and the V segment lost 3 bases, leaving 6 bases of the junction unmatched. The CDR3 has 15 residues. The CDR3, as DNA: TGTGCCACCAGTGATGGGACAGGGTACGGTACTGAAGCTTTCTTT. It translates to CATSDGTGYGTEAFF.

This clone was observed a single time. The rearrangement links TRBV2 to TRBJ1-2; the match to TRBD1 covers 8 bases. In germline, CDR1 is SNHLY, CDR2 FYNNEI. With V trimmed by 4 bases and J by 7 bases, 8 bases remained unmatched. The CDR3 spans 14 residues. In DNA, the CDR3 is TGTGCCAGCAGTGCCCGGGACAGGTCTTTTGGCTACACCTTC. Translated, it gives CASSARDRSFGYTF.

This CDR3 is CASSFPGGDIQYF. In nucleotides, the CDR3 is TGTGCCAGCAGCTTTCCAGGAGGGGACATTCAGTACTTC. The gene calls are TRBV7-2 and TRBJ2-4; weak D call: TRBD2 (6 bases). The V and J ends lost 3 bases and 8 bases respectively, with 11 bases between them. The germline CDR1 and CDR2 sequences are SGHTA and FQGNSA. The CDR3 runs 13 residues.

The V call is TRBV28, the J call TRBJ1-2; D is perhaps TRBD1 (6 bases). This CDR3 spans 13 amino acids. The germline V gene has CDR1 MDHEN and CDR2 SYDVKM. The V end was cut by 3 bases, the J end by 6 bases, with 11 bases between. DNA of the CDR3: TGTGCCAGCAGTTTGGTCAGGGGACATGGCTACACCTTC. Translation: CASSLVRGHGYTF.

DNA for the CDR3: TGTGCCAGCAGCCACTCGCCTGGGCTTGAGCAGTTCTTC. As protein: CASSHSPGLEQFF. This chain joins TRBV7-3 and TRBJ2-1; unclear D gene. Trimming took off 5 bases at V and 9 bases at J, with 14 bases between the two ends. This CDR3 region has 13 residues. Germline V CDR1 and CDR2: SGHTA, FQGTGA.

In this sample, this clone turned up once. The rearrangement uses TRBV7-8 and TRBJ1-1, with D perhaps matching TRBD1 (5 bases). Trimming pared 1 base from V and 0 bases from J, leaving 12 bases between. Germline CDR1 SGHVS, CDR2 FQNEAQ. This CDR3 region has 16 residues. The CDR3 region has the DNA TGTGCCAGCAGCTTAGAGCGACAGACCATGAACACTGAAGCTTTCTTT. This sequence encodes CASSLERQTMNTEAFF.

V and J are TRBV7-9 and TRBJ1-4; perhaps TRBD1 as D (5 bases). Between the trimmed V and J ends, which lost 1 base and 7 bases, there was a span of 16 bases. CDR1 and CDR2 (germline): SEHNR, FQNEAQ (reference sequence). CDR3 length: 16 amino acids. CDR3 bases: TGTGCCAGCAGCTTAGTATTCGGGACTCAGGGTGAAAAACTGTTTTTT. Its protein is CASSLVFGTQGEKLFF.

The chain recombines TRBV7-2 with TRBJ2-7; D perhaps matches TRBD1 (5 bases). CDR1 is SGHTA, CDR2 FQGNSA, per germline. The CDR3 extends over 14 amino acids. The V end was cut by 3 bases, the J end by 2 bases, with 11 bases between. CDR3 amino acids: CASSLQGSPYEQYF. The CDR3 DNA reads as TGTGCCAGCAGCTTGCAGGGTAGTCCCTACGAGCAGTACTTC. Full variable domain (rest looked up from reference TRBV7-2 and TRBJ2-7): GAGVSQSPSNKVTEKGKDVELRCDPISGHTALYWYRQSLGQGLEFLIYFQGNSAPDKSGLPSDRFSAERTGGSVSTLTIQRTQQEDSAVYLCASSLQGSPYEQYFGPGTRLTVT.

The rearrangement joins TRBV27 to TRBJ2-1, with 9 bases identical to TRBD2. Trimming removed 3 bases from V and 7 bases from J; junction bases left unmatched: 7. Germline V gives CDR1 MNHEY, CDR2 SMNVEV (reference sequence). The CDR3 contains 15 residues. The CDR3 nucleotides are TGTGCCAGCAGTTTTGTAGCGGGGGTAGGGAATGAGCAGTTCTTC. This translates into CASSFVAGVGNEQFF.

The CDR3 coding sequence is TGCGCCAGCAGCTTGAACGGGGGGGCCGAGTACGAGCAGTACTTC. Translating gives CASSLNGGAEYEQYF. The rearrangement uses TRBV5-1 and TRBJ2-7; 8 positions agree with TRBD2. The CDR3 consists of 15 residues. The ends lost 1 base at V and 4 bases at J; junction bases unmatched: 7. The germline V gene has CDR1 SGHRS and CDR2 YFSETQ.

The chain has TRBV28 and TRBJ1-4; D gene unclear. The ends were cut back, 6 bases at V and 7 bases at J, with 9 bases in the middle. The germline V gene encodes CDR1 MDHEN and CDR2 SYDVKM. The CDR3 totals 12 residues. CDR3 DNA sequence: TGTGCCAGCAGCCAGGTCGGTGAAAAACTGTTTTTT. The encoded protein is CASSQVGEKLFF.